This T cell receptor beta chain stems from a study of blood T cells in healthy people across ages. Study results and limitations: Estimates based on one million T cells were treated as lower bounds.

Primed by a sample-barcoded 5' primer and a J-beta primer mix, a second PCR proceeded for about 7 to 12 cycles. MiXCR was run by TCRdb on the 5' RACE reads, yielding one entry per CDR3 protein. Here the sample spans over 450,000 distinct CDR3 sequences, less than 25% being singletons. Trimming took off 7 bases at V and 5 bases at J, with 19 bases between the two ends. This CDR3 is built from 15 residues. Germline V CDR1 and CDR2: MNHEY, SVGEGT. Concerning this clonotype itself: Its antigen is unidentified.

The same specimen was also included in a second study, on T cells of mothers and their children.

The sequenced material came from blood. This chain connects TRBV6-2 or TRBV6-3 to TRBJ2-3; D possibly corresponds to TRBD1 (6 bases). The source of this sequence is a boy aged 5-17 years in good health. The CDR3 nucleotides read TGTGCCAGCACCTACCTTACAGGGATGGGAGATACGCAGTATTTT. Translating gives CASTYLTGMGDTQYF.